Shown below are 24 T cell receptor beta chains from a single sample sequenced in a study of shared clonotypes between healthy human individuals. The assay was immunoSEQ multiplex PCR, and TCRdb's table has in-frame clones only and misses some. The sample includes almost 700,000 clones, roughly 94% of them seen just once. Naive CD8 cells comprised CD45RO-negative, CCR7-positively selected cells, excluding terminally differentiated effector memory CD45RA+ cells. The sequenced sample consisted of naive CD8+ T cells sorted from blood. These receptors originate from a man aged 25 to 45 in good health.

J is TRBJ1-5 and V is TRBV27; D call uncertain. Germline CDR1 is MNHEY and CDR2 is SMNVEV (reference sequence). CDR3 length: 14 amino acids. V dropped 2 bases and J dropped 4 bases, with 9 bases sitting between them. CDR3: CASSLAGDNQPQHF. The CDR3 DNA reads TGTGCCAGCAGTTTAGCGGGAGATAATCAGCCCCAGCATTTT.

The chain employs TRBV7-9 and TRBJ2-2; 8 bases match TRBD2. V trimming: 5 bases; J trimming: 0 bases; junction bases outside the gene matches: 8. The CDR3 has 17 residues. Germline CDR1 SEHNR, CDR2 FQNEAQ (reference sequence). CDR3 sequence: CASSRLLAGPNTGELFF. The CDR3 DNA is TGTGCCAGCAGCCGACTCCTAGCGGGCCCGAACACCGGGGAGCTGTTTTTT.

The chain uses TRBV19 and TRBJ2-3; 8 positions agree with TRBD1. CDR3 size: 15 residues. With 5 bases clipped from V and 2 bases from J, the junction kept 6 bases outside the gene matches. Germline lookup yields CDR1 LNHDA and CDR2 SQIVND (reference sequence). CDR3 sequence (DNA): TGTGCCAGTAGTCTATACAGGGGGACCACAGATACGCAGTATTTT. It codes for CASSLYRGTTDTQYF.

CDR3 in DNA: TGTGCCAGCTCACCCCAAGACAGGGGTGGTTTCAATGAGCAGTTCTTC. As protein: CASSPQDRGGFNEQFF. The chain has TRBV18 and TRBJ2-1, with TRBD1 matching 8 bases. The CDR3 covers 16 residues. V gave up 3 bases and J gave up 6 bases; unmatched junction bases: 10. The germline gives CDR1 KGHSH, CDR2 LQKENI.

In the case of this clone: Its ends do not fully match the called genes, so a read error is possible. The V gene is TRBV4-2, the J gene TRBJ2-6; D is perhaps TRBD2 (5 bases). The CDR3 is 18 amino acids. The V gene's germline CDR1 is LGHNA and CDR2 YNFKEQ. The CDR3 DNA follows: TGTGCCAGCAGCCCTGCCGAGAGGGAGTTCTCTGGTGCCAACGTCCTGACTTTC. As protein: CASSPAEREFSGANVLTF.

The chain recombines TRBV27 with TRBJ2-7; 9 bases are a match to TRBD1. Per the germline V gene, CDR1 is MNHEY and CDR2 is SMNVEV (reference sequence). After removal of 5 bases from V and 4 bases from J, the junction contained 9 bases not matched to a gene. This CDR3 spans 15 amino acids. The CDR3 DNA is TGTGCCAGCAGTCTACAGGGGGCGCGAGAGTACGAGCAGTACTTC. This gives the protein CASSLQGAREYEQYF.

The CDR3 sequence is CASSRGLLNEKLFF. CDR3 coding DNA: TGTGCCAGCAGTAGAGGACTGTTAAATGAAAAACTGTTTTTT. The genes are TRBV28 and TRBJ1-4; D not certain. Germline V lookup: CDR1 MDHEN, CDR2 SYDVKM. This CDR3 is 14 amino acids long. The ends were cut back, 5 bases at V and 5 bases at J, with 12 bases in the middle.

The V call is TRBV5-5, the J call TRBJ2-5; D is uncertain. The CDR3 extends over 15 amino acids. Germline V gives CDR1 SGHKS, CDR2 YYEKEE (reference sequence). V gave up 5 bases and J gave up 2 bases, with 16 bases separating them. The CDR3 bases are TGTGCCAGCAGTTCACGGGCCACCTTACAAGAGACCCAGTACTTC. It codes for CASSSRATLQETQYF. The full variable domain, its missing parts supplied by reference TRBV5-5 and TRBJ2-5, is DAGVTQSPTHLIKTRGQQVTLRCSPISGHKSVSWYQQVLGQGPQFIFQYYEKEERGRGNFPDRFSARQFPNYSSELNVNALLLGDSALYLCASSSRATLQETQYFGPGTRLLVL.

V and J are TRBV6-1 and TRBJ1-1, with D perhaps TRBD1 (6 bases). Germline lookup yields CDR1 MNHNS and CDR2 SASEGT. Trimming removed 8 bases from V and 6 bases from J, with 7 bases in between. CDR3 length equals 10 residues. CDR3 nucleotides: TGTGCCAGCGGGACATCTGAAGCTTTCTTT. This gives the protein CASGTSEAFF.

The rearrangement uses TRBV4-3 and TRBJ2-1; TRBD2 agrees at 13 bases. The junction had 19 bases not matched to a gene; V was cut back by 1 base and J by 10 bases. Germline CDR1 reads LGHNA; CDR2 reads YSLEER. CDR3 length: 20 amino acids. The CDR3 DNA reads TGCGCCAGCAGCCAAGCGGCAGATCCATGGACTAGCGGGAGTTATAACGAGCAGTTCTTC. This codes for CASSQAADPWTSGSYNEQFF.

The chain uses TRBV6-1 and TRBJ2-7, with D tentatively TRBD1 or TRBD2 (6 bases each). V shed 3 bases and J shed 0 bases, with 15 bases lying between them. Germline-derived CDR1 and CDR2 are MNHNS and SASEGT. The CDR3 runs to 16 residues. The DNA of the CDR3 is TGTGCCAGCAGTGAGTTCGGGGGCGAAAGCTCCTACGAGCAGTACTTC. It is translated as CASSEFGGESSYEQYF.

The CDR3 DNA sequence: TGTGCCAGCAGCAACACAGGGCTACACTACGAGCAGTACTTC. Protein product: CASSNTGLHYEQYF. The chain combines TRBV5-6 with TRBJ2-7; TRBD1 is a possible D gene (6 bases). V lost 4 bases, J lost 3 bases, and 14 bases lay in between. CDR1 SGHDT and CDR2 YYEEEE come from the germline V gene. The CDR3 runs 14 residues.

The V call is TRBV28, the J call TRBJ2-7, with 9 bases that match TRBD1. The CDR3 sequence is 16 residues long. Unmatched junction bases numbered 11, after V lost 4 bases and J lost 4 bases. Germline V CDR1 and CDR2: MDHEN, SYDVKM. Written as DNA, the CDR3 is TGTGCCAGCAGTTCGGACCGGGACAGGGTTACTTACGAGCAGTACTTC. As protein: CASSSDRDRVTYEQYF.

V is TRBV18 and J is TRBJ2-5, with 7 bases fitting TRBD2. The germline gives CDR1 KGHSH, CDR2 LQKENI. This CDR3 is 15 amino acids long. The junction had 7 bases not matched to a gene; V was cut back by 1 base and J by 5 bases. CDR3 sequence: CASSPRWGRDETQYF. The CDR3 coding sequence is TGTGCCAGCTCACCACGCTGGGGGAGGGATGAGACCCAGTACTTC.

The chain's CDR3 is CASGDSTDTQYF. The CDR3 bases are TGTGCCAGCGGGGACAGCACAGATACGCAGTATTTT. The chain uses TRBV28 and TRBJ2-3; D is tentatively TRBD1 or TRBD2 (5 bases each). The CDR3 sequence is 12 residues long. Germline V gene lookup returns CDR1 MDHEN and CDR2 SYDVKM. V shed 8 bases and J shed 0 bases, with 6 bases lying between them.

The V gene is TRBV2, the J gene TRBJ2-5; 8 positions match TRBD2. V lost 11 bases and J lost 8; bases outside the gene matches: 4. The germline CDR1 and CDR2 sequences are SNHLY and FYNNEI. The CDR3 spans 10 residues. CDR3 sequence reads: CALRGGTQYF. The DNA for the CDR3 is TGTGCCCTCCGGGGGGGCACCCAGTACTTC.

V gene TRBV13 combines with J gene TRBJ2-7, with 10 bases matching TRBD1. This CDR3 region has 15 residues. Germline V gives CDR1 PRHDT, CDR2 FYEKMQ (reference sequence). The junction had 7 bases not matched to a gene; V was cut back by 4 bases and J by 4 bases. The CDR3 protein is CASSSRDRGNYEQYF. Here the CDR3 DNA reads TGTGCCAGCAGCTCCCGGGACAGGGGAAATTACGAGCAGTACTTC.

On this clone itself: The sample holds other DNA sequences that translate to the same CDR3. V and J are TRBV13 and TRBJ2-7; D unresolved. This CDR3 comprises 14 residues. V shed 0 bases and J shed 0 bases, with 6 bases lying between them. Germline V gene data show CDR1 as PRHDT and CDR2 as FYEKMQ (reference sequence). The CDR3 DNA reads TGTGCCAGCAGCTTAGGGGGAAGCTCCTACGAGCAGTACTTC. This gives the protein CASSLGGSSYEQYF.

The J gene is TRBJ2-3, the V gene TRBV15, with TRBD2 matching 12 bases. J was trimmed by 11 bases and V by 4 bases; bases with no gene match: 10. From germline, CDR1 is LNHNV and CDR2 YYDKDF (reference sequence). CDR3 size: 15 residues. In DNA, the CDR3 is TGTGCCACCAGCACCAGACTAGCGGGAGAGGAGGAGCAGTATTTT. Translating it yields CATSTRLAGEEEQYF. Combining the CDR3 with reference TRBV15 and TRBJ2-3 gives the whole variable domain DAMVIQNPRYQVTQFGKPVTLSCSQTLNHNVMYWYQQKSSQAPKLLFHYYDKDFNNEADTPDNFQSRRPNTSFCFLDIRSPGLGDTAMYLCATSTRLAGEEEQYFGPGTRLTVL.

The genes are TRBV6-1 and TRBJ2-6; TRBD1 aligns across 8 bases. With 2 bases clipped from V and 4 bases from J, the junction kept 4 bases outside the gene matches. The CDR3 has 16 amino acids. The germline gives CDR1 MNHNS, CDR2 SASEGT. The CDR3 sequence: CASSERTGTGANVLTF. The CDR3 nucleotides are TGTGCCAGCAGTGAAAGGACAGGGACCGGGGCCAACGTCCTGACTTTC.

This clone appeared a few times. This sample includes further DNA sequences coding for the same CDR3. V usage is TRBV28 and J usage is TRBJ2-7; D remains unclear. V shed 6 bases and J shed 1 base, with 10 bases lying between them. This CDR3 is built from 13 residues. Germline V gives CDR1 MDHEN, CDR2 SYDVKM. The CDR3 coding sequence is TGTGCCAGCAGCCTGGGTCAATCCTACGAGCAGTACTTC. Amino acid sequence: CASSLGQSYEQYF.

This chain connects TRBV4-2 to TRBJ2-5; 9 bases map to TRBD2. The CDR3 consists of 16 residues. Germline CDR1 LGHNA, CDR2 YNFKEQ. V shed 0 bases, J shed 3 bases, and the junction held 5 bases outside the gene matches. The CDR3 sequence is CASSQDRAGGEETQYF. Written as DNA, the CDR3 is TGTGCCAGCAGCCAAGATCGTGCGGGAGGGGAAGAGACCCAGTACTTC.

The chain employs TRBV29-1 and TRBJ2-7, with D tentatively TRBD2 (6 bases). V was trimmed by 3 bases and J by 3 bases, leaving 12 bases between them. This CDR3 spans 13 amino acids. Per germline, CDR1 SQVTM and CDR2 ANQGSEA. In DNA, the CDR3 is TGCAGCGTTGAGGGGGGTGAAGTCTACGAGCAGTACTTC. Protein product: CSVEGGEVYEQYF.

V and J are TRBV5-4 and TRBJ1-1; 8 nucleotides agree with TRBD1. The CDR3 consists of 14 residues. V lost 7 bases and J lost 3; bases outside the gene matches: 8. CDR1 and CDR2 from the germline V gene are SGHNT and YYREEE (reference sequence). The CDR3 DNA reads as TGTGCCAGCGCCCCAGGGGGCGGGGACACTGAAGCTTTCTTT. Protein: CASAPGGGDTEAFF. The entire variable domain, with the rest obtained from reference TRBV5-4 and TRBJ1-1, is as follows: ETGVTQSPTHLIKTRGQQVTLRCSSQSGHNTVSWYQQALGQGPQFIFQYYREEENGRGNFPPRFSGLQFPNYSSELNVNALELDDSALYLCASAPGGGDTEAFFGQGTRLTVV.